The TCR beta chain described here comes from a study of cytomegalovirus exposure and HLA in healthy donors. A multiplex PCR was run with 60 Vbeta primers and 13 Jbeta primers. Per the original data handling: Counted up in a later analysis, unique TCR beta chains came to about 80 million, with around 10 million shared. Profiling relied on immunoSEQ multiplex PCR, and the TCRdb table lists in-frame clones only, not all of them. The DNA was the basis for D and trimming; V, J and clone size are from that table. The sample carries roughly 110,000 clones, roughly 74% recorded once. A note on this clone: No antigen is known for it. Sequence at one end of the junction differs from germline and may be a read error.

Study-level points and caveats: In vitro, three CMV-associated chains proved specific for CMV antigens. The authors listed around 150 TCR beta chains as cytomegalovirus-associated.

The material sequenced was PBMCs. This receptor was taken from a man between 40 and 49 years old in good health and CMV-seronegative.

CDR3 sequence: CSSSSSRQGSQPQHF. CDR3 bases: TGTTCCAGCAGCTCGAGTCGACAGGGATCTCAGCCCCAGCATTTT. The chain has TRBV7-9 and TRBJ1-5, with 7 positions matching TRBD1. Germline CDR1 is SEHNR and CDR2 is FQNEAQ (reference sequence). This CDR3 has 15 residues.